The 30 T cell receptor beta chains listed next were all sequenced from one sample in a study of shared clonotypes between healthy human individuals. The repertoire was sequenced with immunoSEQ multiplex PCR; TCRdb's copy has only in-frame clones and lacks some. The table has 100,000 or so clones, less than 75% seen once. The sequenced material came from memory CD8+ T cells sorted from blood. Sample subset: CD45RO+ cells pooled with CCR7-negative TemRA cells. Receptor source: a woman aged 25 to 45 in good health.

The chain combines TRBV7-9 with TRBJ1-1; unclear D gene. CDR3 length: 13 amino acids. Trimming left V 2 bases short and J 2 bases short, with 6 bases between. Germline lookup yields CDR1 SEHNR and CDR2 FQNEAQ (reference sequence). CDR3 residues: CASSLWENTEAFF. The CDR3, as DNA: TGTGCCAGCAGCTTATGGGAAAACACTGAAGCTTTCTTT.

The CDR3 nucleotides read TGTGCCAGCAGCTGGGGGACAGACACTGAAGCTTTCTTT. Its translation: CASSWGTDTEAFF. This chain links TRBV5-4 with TRBJ1-1, with 7 bases identical to TRBD1. This CDR3 region has 13 residues. V shed 3 bases, J shed 3 bases, and the junction held 2 bases outside the gene matches. CDR1 SGHNT and CDR2 YYREEE come from the germline V gene (reference sequence).

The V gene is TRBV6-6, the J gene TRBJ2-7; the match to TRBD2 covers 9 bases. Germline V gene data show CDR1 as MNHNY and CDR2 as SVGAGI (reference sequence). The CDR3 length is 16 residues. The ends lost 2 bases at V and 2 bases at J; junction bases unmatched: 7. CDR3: CASSYDRTSEPYEQYF. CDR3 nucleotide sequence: TGTGCCAGCAGTTACGATAGGACTAGCGAACCCTACGAGCAGTACTTC.

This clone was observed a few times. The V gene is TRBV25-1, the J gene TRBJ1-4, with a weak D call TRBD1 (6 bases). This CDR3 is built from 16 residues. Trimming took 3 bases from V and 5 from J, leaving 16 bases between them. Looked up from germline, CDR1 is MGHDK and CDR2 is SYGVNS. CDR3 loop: CASSDPNRVGNEKLFF. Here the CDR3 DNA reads TGTGCCAGCAGTGATCCAAACAGGGTTGGAAATGAAAAACTGTTTTTT.

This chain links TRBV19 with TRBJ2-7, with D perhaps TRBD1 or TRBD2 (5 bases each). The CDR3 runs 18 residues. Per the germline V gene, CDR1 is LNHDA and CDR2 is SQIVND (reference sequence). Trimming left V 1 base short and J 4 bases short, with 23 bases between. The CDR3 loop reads CASSIASSGPGISYEQYF. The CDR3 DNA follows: TGTGCCAGTAGTATAGCATCTTCGGGGCCGGGGATCTCTTACGAGCAGTACTTC.

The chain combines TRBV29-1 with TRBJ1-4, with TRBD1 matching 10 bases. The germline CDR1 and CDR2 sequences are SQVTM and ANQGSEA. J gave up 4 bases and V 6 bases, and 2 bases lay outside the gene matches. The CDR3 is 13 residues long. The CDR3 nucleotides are TGCAGCGTGGGGACAGGGGTTAATGAAAAACTGTTTTTT. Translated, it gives CSVGTGVNEKLFF.

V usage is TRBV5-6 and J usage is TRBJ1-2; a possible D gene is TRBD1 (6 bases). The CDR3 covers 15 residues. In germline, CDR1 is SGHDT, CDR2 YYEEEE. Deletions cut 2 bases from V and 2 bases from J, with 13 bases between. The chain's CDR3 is CASSLGTPKNYGYTF. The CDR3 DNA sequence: TGTGCCAGCAGCTTAGGGACACCAAAAAACTATGGCTACACCTTC. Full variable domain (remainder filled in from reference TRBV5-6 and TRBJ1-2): DAGVTQSPTHLIKTRGQQVTLRCSPKSGHDTVSWYQQALGQGPQFIFQYYEEEERQRGNFPDRFSGHQFPNYSSELNVNALLLGDSALYLCASSLGTPKNYGYTFGSGTRLTVV.

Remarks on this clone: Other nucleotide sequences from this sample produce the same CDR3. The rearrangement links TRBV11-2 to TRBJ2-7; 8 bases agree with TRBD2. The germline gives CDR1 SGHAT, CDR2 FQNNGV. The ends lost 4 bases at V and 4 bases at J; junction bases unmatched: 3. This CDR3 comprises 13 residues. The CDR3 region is CASSSSGPYEQYF. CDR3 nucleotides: TGTGCCAGCAGCTCTAGCGGGCCTTACGAGCAGTACTTC.

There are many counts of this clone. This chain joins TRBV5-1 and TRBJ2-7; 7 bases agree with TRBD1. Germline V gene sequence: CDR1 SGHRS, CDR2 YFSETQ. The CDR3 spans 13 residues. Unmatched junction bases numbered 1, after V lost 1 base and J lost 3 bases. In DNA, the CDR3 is TGCGCCAGCAGCTTGAGGACAGGCTACGAGCAGTACTTC. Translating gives CASSLRTGYEQYF.

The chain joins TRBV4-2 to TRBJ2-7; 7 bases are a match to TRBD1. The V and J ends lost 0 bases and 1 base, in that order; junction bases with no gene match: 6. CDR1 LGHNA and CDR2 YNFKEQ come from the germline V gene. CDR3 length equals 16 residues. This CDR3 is CASSQDLGRGSYEQYF. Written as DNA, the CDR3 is TGTGCCAGCAGCCAAGACCTTGGCAGGGGGTCCTACGAGCAGTACTTC.

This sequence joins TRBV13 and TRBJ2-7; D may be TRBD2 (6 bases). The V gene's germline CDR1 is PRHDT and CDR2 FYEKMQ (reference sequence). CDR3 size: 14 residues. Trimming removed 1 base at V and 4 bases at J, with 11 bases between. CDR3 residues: CASSLAAGNYEQYF. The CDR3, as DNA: TGTGCCAGCAGCTTAGCAGCGGGTAATTACGAGCAGTACTTC. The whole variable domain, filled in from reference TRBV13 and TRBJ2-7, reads AAGVIQSPRHLIKEKRETATLKCYPIPRHDTVYWYQQGPGQDPQFLISFYEKMQSDKGSIPDRFSAQQFSDYHSELNMSSLELGDSALYFCASSLAAGNYEQYFGPGTRLTVT.

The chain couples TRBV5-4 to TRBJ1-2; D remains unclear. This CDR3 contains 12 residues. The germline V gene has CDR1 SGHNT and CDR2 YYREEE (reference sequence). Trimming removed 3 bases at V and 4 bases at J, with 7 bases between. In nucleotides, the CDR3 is TGTGCCAGCAGCTATGGAATCTATGGCTACACCTTC. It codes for CASSYGIYGYTF.

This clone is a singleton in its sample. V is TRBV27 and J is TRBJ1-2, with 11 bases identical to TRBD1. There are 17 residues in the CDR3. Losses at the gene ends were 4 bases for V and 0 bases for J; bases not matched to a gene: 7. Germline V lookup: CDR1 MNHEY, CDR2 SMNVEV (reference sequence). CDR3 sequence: CASSSKTGQGANYGYTF. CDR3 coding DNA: TGTGCCAGCAGTTCTAAGACGGGACAGGGGGCTAACTATGGCTACACCTTC.

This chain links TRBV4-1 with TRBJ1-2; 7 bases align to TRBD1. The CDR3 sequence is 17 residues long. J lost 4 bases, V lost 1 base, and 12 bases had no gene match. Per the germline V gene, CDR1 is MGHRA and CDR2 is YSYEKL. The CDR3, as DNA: TGCGCCAGCAGCCAAGCCGGACAGGCCAGTACCTTCTATGGCTACACCTTC. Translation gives CASSQAGQASTFYGYTF.

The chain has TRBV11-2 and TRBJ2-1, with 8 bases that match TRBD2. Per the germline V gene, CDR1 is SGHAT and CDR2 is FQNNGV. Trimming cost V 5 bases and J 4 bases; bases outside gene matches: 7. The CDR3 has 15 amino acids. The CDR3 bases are TGTGCCAGCAGCCAAACTAGCGGAAATTACAATGAGCAGTTCTTC. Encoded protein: CASSQTSGNYNEQFF.

Here the CDR3 reads CASSLSPYVLRGQKYEQYF. The DNA of the CDR3 is TGTGCCAGCAGCCTCTCCCCTTATGTTCTGAGGGGACAGAAGTACGAGCAGTACTTC. The genes are TRBV11-1 and TRBJ2-7; 7 nucleotides match TRBD1. The CDR3 is 19 amino acids. V was clipped by 5 bases and J by 4 bases; unmatched bases: 23. CDR1 is SGHAT, CDR2 FQDESV, per germline (reference sequence).

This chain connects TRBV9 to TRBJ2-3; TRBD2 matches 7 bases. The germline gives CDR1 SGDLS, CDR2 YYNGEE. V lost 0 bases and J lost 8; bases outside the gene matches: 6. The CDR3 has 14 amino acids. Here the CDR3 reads CASSVGGGSTTQYF. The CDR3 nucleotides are TGTGCCAGCAGCGTAGGGGGGGGATCCACTACGCAGTATTTT.

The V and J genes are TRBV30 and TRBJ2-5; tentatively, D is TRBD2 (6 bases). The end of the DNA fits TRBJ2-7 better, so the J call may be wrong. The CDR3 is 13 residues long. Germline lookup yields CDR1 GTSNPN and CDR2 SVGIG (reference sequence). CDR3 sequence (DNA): TGTGCCTGGGTTCCTAGCGTCTCCTACGAGCAGTACTTC. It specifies CAWVPSVSYEQYF.

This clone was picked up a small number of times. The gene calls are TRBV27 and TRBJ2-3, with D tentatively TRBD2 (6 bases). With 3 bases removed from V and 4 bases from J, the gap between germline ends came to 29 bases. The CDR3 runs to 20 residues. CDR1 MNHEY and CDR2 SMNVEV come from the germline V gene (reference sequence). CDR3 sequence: CASSFSAKSLAHGSADTQYF. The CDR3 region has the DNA TGTGCCAGCAGTTTTTCCGCCAAATCCCTGGCGCACGGGAGCGCAGATACGCAGTATTTT.

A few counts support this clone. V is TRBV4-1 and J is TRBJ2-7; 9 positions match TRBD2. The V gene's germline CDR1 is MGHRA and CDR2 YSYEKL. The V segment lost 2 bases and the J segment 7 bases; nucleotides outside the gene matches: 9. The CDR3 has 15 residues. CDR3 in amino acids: CASSQLAGSHREQYF. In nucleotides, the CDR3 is TGCGCCAGCAGCCAACTAGCGGGATCCCATCGAGAGCAGTACTTC.

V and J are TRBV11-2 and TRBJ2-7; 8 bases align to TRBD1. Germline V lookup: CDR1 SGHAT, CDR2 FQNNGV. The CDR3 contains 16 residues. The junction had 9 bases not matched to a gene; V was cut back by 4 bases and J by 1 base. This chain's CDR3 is CASSSQGESSSYEQYF. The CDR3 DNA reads TGTGCCAGCAGCTCACAGGGGGAGAGCTCATCCTACGAGCAGTACTTC. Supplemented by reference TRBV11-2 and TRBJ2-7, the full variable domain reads EAGVAQSPRYKIIEKRQSVAFWCNPISGHATLYWYQQILGQGPKLLIQFQNNGVVDDSQLPKDRFSAERLKGVDSTLKIQPAKLEDSAVYLCASSSQGESSSYEQYFGPGTRLTVT.

The CDR3 region has the DNA TGCGCCAGCAGTCATTCTGGATTGTGTCCGGGAAATCAGCCCCAGCATTTT. It codes for CASSHSGLCPGNQPQHF. This chain joins TRBV23-1 and TRBJ1-5; D gene ambiguous. Being an ORF, TRBV23-1 has a function that is uncertain. V shed 3 bases and J shed 4 bases, with 19 bases lying between them. The CDR3 length is 17 residues.

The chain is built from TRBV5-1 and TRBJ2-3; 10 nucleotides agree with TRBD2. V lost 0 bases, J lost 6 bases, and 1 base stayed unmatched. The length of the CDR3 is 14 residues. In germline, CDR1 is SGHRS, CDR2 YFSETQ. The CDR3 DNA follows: TGCGCCAGCAGCTTGGCTAGCGGGAGTGATACGCAGTATTTT. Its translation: CASSLASGSDTQYF.

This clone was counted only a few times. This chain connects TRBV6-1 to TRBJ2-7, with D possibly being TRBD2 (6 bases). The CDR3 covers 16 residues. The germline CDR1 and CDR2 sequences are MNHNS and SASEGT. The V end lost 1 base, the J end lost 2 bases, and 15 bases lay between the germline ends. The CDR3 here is CASSEEEGSGPYEQYF. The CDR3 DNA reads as TGTGCCAGCAGTGAAGAGGAAGGTAGCGGACCCTACGAGCAGTACTTC.

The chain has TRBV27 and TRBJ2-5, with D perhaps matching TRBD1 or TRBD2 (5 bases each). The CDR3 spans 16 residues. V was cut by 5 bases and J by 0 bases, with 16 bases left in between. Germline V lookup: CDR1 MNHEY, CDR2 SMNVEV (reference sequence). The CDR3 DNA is TGTGCCAGCAGTGGTTTCTCGGGACCCCACCAAGAGACCCAGTACTTC. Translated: CASSGFSGPHQETQYF.

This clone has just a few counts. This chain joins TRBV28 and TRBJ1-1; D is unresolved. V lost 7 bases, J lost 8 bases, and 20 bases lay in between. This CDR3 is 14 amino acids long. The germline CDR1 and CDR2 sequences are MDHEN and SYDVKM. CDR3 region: CASTQLGRAHEAFF. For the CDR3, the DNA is TGTGCCAGCACCCAACTCGGGAGGGCCCACGAAGCTTTCTTT.

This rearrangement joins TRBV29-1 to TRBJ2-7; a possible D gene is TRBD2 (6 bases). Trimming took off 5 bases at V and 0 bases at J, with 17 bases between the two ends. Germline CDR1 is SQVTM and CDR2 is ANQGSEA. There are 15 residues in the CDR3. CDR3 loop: CSVWVSGQTSYEQYF. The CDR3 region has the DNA TGCAGCGTTTGGGTCAGCGGGCAGACCTCCTACGAGCAGTACTTC.

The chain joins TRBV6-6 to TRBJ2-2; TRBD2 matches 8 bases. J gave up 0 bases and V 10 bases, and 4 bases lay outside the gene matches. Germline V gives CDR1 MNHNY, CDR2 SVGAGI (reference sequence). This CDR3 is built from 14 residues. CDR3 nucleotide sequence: TGTGCCACCGCTAGCGGGTCGAACACCGGGGAGCTGTTTTTT. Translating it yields CATASGSNTGELFF.

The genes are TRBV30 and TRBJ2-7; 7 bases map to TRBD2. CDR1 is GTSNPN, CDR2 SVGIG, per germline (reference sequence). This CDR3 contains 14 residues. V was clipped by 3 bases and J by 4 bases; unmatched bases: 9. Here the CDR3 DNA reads TGTGCCTGGAGGCCCCTGGGGGGGAAATACGAGCAGTACTTC. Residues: CAWRPLGGKYEQYF.

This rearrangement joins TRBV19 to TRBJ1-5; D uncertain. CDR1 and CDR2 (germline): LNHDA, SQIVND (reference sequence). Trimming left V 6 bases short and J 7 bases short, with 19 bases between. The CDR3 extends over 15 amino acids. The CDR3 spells CASSLPFGVGQPQHF. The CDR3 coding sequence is TGTGCCAGTAGCCTACCTTTTGGGGTCGGGCAGCCCCAGCATTTT.